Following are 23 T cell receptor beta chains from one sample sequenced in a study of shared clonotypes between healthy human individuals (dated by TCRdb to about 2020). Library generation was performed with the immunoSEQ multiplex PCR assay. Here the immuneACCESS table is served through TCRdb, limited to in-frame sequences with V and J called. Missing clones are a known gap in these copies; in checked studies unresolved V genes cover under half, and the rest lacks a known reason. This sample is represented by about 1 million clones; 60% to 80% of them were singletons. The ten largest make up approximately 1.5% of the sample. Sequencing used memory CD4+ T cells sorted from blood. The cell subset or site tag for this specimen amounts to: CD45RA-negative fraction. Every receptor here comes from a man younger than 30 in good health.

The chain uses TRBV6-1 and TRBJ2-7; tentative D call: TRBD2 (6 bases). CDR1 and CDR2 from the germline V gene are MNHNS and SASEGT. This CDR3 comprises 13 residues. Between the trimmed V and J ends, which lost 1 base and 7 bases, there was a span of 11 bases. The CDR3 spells CASSEVGRLEQYF. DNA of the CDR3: TGTGCCAGCAGTGAAGTTGGGAGGTTAGAGCAGTACTTC.

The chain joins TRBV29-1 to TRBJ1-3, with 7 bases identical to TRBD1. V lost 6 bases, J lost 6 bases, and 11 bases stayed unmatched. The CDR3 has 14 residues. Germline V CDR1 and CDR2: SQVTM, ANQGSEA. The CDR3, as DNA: TGCAGCGTCGGGATACAGGGGTCAGAAAACACCATATATTTT. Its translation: CSVGIQGSENTIYF.

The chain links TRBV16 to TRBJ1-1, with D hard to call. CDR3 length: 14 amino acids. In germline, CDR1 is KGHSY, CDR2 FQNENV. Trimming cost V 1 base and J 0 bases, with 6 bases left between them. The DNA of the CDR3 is TGTGCCAGCAGCCAATTAGAGATGAACACTGAAGCTTTCTTT. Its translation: CASSQLEMNTEAFF.

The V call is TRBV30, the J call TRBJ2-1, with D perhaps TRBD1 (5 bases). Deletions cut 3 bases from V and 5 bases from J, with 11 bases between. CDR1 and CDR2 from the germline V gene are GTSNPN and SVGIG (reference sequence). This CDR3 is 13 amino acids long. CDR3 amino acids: CAWRAGHDNEQFF. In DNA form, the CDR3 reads TGTGCCTGGAGGGCCGGACACGACAATGAGCAGTTCTTC.

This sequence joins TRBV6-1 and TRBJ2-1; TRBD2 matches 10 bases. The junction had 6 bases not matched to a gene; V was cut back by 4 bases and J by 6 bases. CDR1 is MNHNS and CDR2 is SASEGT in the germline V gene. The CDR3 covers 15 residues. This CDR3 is CASSGQAGGLNEQFF. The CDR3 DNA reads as TGTGCCAGCAGTGGGCAAGCGGGGGGGCTCAATGAGCAGTTCTTC.

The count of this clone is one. CDR3 in amino acids: CASSLGGGNMDYGYTF. DNA for the CDR3: TGTGCCAGCAGCTTAGGTGGGGGGAATATGGACTATGGCTACACCTTC. The rearrangement uses TRBV7-2 and TRBJ1-2, with a tentative D call TRBD1 (5 bases). Trimming cost V 1 base and J 3 bases, with 15 bases left between them. Germline V lookup: CDR1 SGHTA, CDR2 FQGNSA. CDR3 size: 16 residues.

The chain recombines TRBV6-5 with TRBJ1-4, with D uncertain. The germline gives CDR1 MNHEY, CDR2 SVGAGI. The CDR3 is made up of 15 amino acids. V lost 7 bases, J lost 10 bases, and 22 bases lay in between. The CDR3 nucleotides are TGTGCCAGCACCCAAGGAGGGAGGCAAGCTGGAAAACTGTTTTTT. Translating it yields CASTQGGRQAGKLFF.

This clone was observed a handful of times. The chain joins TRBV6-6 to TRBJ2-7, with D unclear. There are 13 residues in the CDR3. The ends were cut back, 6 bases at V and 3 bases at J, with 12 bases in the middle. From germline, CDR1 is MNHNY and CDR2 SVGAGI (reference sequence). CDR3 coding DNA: TGTGCCAGCAGCCTCTCCCTCGGCTACGAGCAGTACTTC. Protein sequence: CASSLSLGYEQYF.

In DNA, the CDR3 is TGTGCCAGCAGTTACGTAGGGACCGGGGAGCTGTTTTTT. It yields the protein CASSYVGTGELFF. This chain joins TRBV6-5 and TRBJ2-2, with D unresolved. Per the germline V gene, CDR1 is MNHEY and CDR2 is SVGAGI. Between the trimmed V and J ends, which lost 2 bases and 5 bases, there was a span of 6 bases. This CDR3 spans 13 amino acids.

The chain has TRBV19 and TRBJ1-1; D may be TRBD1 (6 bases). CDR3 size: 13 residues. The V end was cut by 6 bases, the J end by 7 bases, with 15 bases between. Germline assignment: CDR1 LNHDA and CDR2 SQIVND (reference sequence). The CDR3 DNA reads TGTGCCAGTAGCGTTACGGGGGACATTGAAGCTTTCTTT. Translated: CASSVTGDIEAFF.

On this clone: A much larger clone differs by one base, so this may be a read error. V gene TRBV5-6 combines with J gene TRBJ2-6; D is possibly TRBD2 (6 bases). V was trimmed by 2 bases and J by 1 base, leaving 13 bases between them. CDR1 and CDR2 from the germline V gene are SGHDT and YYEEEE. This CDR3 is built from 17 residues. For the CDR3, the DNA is TGTGCCAGCAGCTTCTCCGGGACTCCTTCTGGGGCCAACGTCCTGACTTTC. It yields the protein CASSFSGTPSGANVLTF.

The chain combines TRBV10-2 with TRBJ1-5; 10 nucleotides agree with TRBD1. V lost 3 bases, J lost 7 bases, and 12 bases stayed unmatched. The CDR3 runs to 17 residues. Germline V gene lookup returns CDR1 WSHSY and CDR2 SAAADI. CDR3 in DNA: TGCGCCAGCAGTGATTTAGTGACAGGGGGCTCGGGACAGCCCCAGCATTTT. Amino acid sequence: CASSDLVTGGSGQPQHF.

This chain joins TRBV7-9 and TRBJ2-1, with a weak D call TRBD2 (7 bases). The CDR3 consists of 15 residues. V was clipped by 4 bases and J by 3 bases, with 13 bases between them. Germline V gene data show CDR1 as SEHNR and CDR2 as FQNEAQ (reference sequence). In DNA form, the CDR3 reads TGTGCCAGCAGCTCAGACGGGGGGCTCTACAATGAGCAGTTCTTC. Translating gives CASSSDGGLYNEQFF. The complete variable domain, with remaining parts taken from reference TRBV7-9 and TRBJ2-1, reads DTGVSQNPRHKITKRGQNVTFRCDPISEHNRLYWYRQTLGQGPEFLTYFQNEAQLEKSRLLSDRFSAERPKGSFSTLEIQRTEQGDSAMYLCASSSDGGLYNEQFFGPGTRLTVL.

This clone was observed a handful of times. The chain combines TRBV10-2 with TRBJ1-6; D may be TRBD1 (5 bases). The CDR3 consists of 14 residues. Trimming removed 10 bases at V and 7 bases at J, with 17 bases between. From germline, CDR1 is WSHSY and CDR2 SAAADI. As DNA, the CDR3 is TGCGCCACTTCGCGGGACCCTGGGAATTCACCCCTCCACTTT. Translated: CATSRDPGNSPLHF.

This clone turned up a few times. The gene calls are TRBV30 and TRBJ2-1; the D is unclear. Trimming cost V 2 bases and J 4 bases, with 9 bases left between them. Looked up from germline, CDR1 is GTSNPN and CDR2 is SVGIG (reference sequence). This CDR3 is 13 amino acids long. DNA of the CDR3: TGTGCCTGGAGTACCTACCGGTACAATGAGCAGTTCTTC. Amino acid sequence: CAWSTYRYNEQFF. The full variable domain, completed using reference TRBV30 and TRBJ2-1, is SQTIHQWPATLVQPVGSPLSLECTVEGTSNPNLYWYRQAAGRGLQLLFYSVGIGQISSEVPQNLSASRPQDRQFILSSKKLLLSDSGFYLCAWSTYRYNEQFFGPGTRLTVL.

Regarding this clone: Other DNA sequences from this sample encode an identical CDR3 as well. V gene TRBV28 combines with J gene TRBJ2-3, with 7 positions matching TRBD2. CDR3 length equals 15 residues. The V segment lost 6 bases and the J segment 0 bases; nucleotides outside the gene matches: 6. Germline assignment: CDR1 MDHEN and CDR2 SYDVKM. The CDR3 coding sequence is TGTGCCAGCAGATCCGGGACTACTAGCACAGATACGCAGTATTTT. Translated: CASRSGTTSTDTQYF.

The CDR3 sequence: CASSLFGPDEKLFF. In nucleotides, the CDR3 is TGTGCCAGCAGTTTATTCGGACCCGATGAAAAACTGTTTTTT. The chain recombines TRBV27 with TRBJ1-4; D remains ambiguous. The CDR3 has 14 residues. Germline CDR1 reads MNHEY; CDR2 reads SMNVEV (reference sequence). V was clipped by 1 base and J by 6 bases, with 9 bases between them.

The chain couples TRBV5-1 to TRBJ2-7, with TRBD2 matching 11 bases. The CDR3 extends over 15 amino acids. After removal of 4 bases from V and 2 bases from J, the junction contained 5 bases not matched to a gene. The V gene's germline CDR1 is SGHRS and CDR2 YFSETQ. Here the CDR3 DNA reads TGCGCCAGCAGCCCTGGTAGCGGGGGGGCCTACGAGCAGTACTTC. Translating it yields CASSPGSGGAYEQYF.

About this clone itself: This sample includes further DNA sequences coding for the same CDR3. CDR3 in amino acids: CAWSDSYNSPLHF. The CDR3 bases are TGTGCCTGGAGCGACAGCTATAATTCACCCCTCCACTTT. The rearrangement joins TRBV30 to TRBJ1-6; possible D gene TRBD1, 5 bases. Germline V gene sequence: CDR1 GTSNPN, CDR2 SVGIG (reference sequence). V lost 3 bases and J lost 3, with 6 bases in between. The CDR3 is made up of 13 amino acids.

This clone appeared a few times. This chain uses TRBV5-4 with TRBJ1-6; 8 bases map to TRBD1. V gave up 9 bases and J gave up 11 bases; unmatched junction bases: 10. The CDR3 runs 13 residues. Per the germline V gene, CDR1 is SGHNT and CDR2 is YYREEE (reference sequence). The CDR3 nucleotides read TGTGCCACCCGGGCAGGGGGCCAGGCACCCCTCCACTTT. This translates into CATRAGGQAPLHF.

CDR3: CASSYFRDTATDTQYF. As DNA, the CDR3 is TGTGCCAGCAGCTATTTCCGGGACACCGCCACAGATACGCAGTATTTT. The chain joins TRBV5-5 to TRBJ2-3; maybe TRBD1 (6 bases). V was shortened by 3 bases and J by 2 bases, with 16 bases between the two germline ends. The CDR3 has 16 amino acids. Germline V CDR1 and CDR2: SGHKS, YYEKEE (reference sequence). The full variable domain, in which reference TRBV5-5 and TRBJ2-3 provide the parts outside the CDR3, is DAGVTQSPTHLIKTRGQQVTLRCSPISGHKSVSWYQQVLGQGPQFIFQYYEKEERGRGNFPDRFSARQFPNYSSELNVNALLLGDSALYLCASSYFRDTATDTQYFGPGTRLTVL.

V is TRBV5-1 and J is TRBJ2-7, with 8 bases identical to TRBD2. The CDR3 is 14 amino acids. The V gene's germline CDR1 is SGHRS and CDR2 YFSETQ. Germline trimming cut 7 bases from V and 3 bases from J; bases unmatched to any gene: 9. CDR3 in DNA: TGCGCCAGCGGAAACGCGGCGGGGGGCTACGAGCAGTACTTC. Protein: CASGNAAGGYEQYF.

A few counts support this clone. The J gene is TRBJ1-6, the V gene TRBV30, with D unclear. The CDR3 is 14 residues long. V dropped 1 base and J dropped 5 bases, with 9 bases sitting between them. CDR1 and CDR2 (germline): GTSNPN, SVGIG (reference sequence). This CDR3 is CAWSGDGDNSPLHF. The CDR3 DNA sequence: TGTGCCTGGAGTGGAGACGGTGATAATTCACCCCTCCACTTT.